This T cell receptor (beta chain) was captured by sequencing in a study of control samples from healthy donors and cancer patients. V was trimmed by 5 bases and J by 0 bases, leaving 31 bases between them. CDR1 and CDR2 from the germline V gene are MDHEN and SYDVKM. This CDR3 contains 21 residues. Repertoires were generated with immunoSEQ multiplex PCR, while TCRdb's copy carries only in-frame clones and drops some. The sample gives roughly 120,000 clones, about 95% of which show up once; 3.6% is in the top ten. This TCR was sampled from a man under 40 in good health. The sequencing sample was made of blood. The rearrangement joins TRBV28 to TRBJ1-2, with D possibly being TRBD1 (5 bases). The CDR3 protein is CASSNAGGEYSIYGANYGYTF. In nucleotides, the CDR3 is TGTGCCAGCAGTAACGCCGGGGGGGAATACTCCATTTACGGAGCTAACTATGGCTACACCTTC.